This T cell receptor beta chain was retrieved from a study of blood T cell repertoires in COVID-19. For the study at large: Donors in the United States, Italy and Spain gave samples during acute or convalescent COVID-19. Sources were T cells, B-cell-depleted T cells, or PBMCs; the material itself was cDNA or gDNA.

Authors' data handling: Nucleated cell counts were estimated from reference gene primer amplification. The protocol was immunoSEQ multiplex PCR, while the TCRdb copy is restricted to in-frame clones and leaves out a portion. V and J calls and clone size are as listed in that table; D and trimming were resolved from the DNA. The sample carries about 100,000 clones, approximately 89% recorded once. Germline V lookup: CDR1 SGHKS, CDR2 YYEKEE (reference sequence). This CDR3 has 19 residues. V lost 4 bases, J lost 1 base, and 12 bases stayed unmatched. In its sample, this clone was seen once. The material sequenced was peripheral blood. This sequence joins TRBV5-5 and TRBJ2-6; TRBD1 agrees at 9 bases. The TCR comes from a man between 45 and 60 years old with active or convalescent COVID-19. CDR3 DNA: TGTGCCAGCAGCCAAACCCCGGGACAGGGAGTTTCTGGGGCCAACGTCCTGACTTTC. The encoded protein is CASSQTPGQGVSGANVLTF.